This T cell receptor beta chain was identified in a study of radiotherapy plus CTLA-4 blockade in lung cancer. Sequencing used immunoSEQ multiplex PCR; TCRdb keeps in-frame clones, though not all of them. Of tens of thousands of clones in the sample, around 77% were seen once. The sequences come from peripheral blood, collected from a patient treated with radiotherapy plus ipilimumab. The sequence came from a human donor with non-small cell lung cancer who had a complete response to radiotherapy plus ipilimumab.

The CDR3 spells CAWGDRYEQYF. The CDR3 coding sequence is TGTGCCTGGGGGGACAGGTACGAGCAGTACTTC. The rearrangement uses TRBV30 and TRBJ2-7; 8 bases match TRBD1. CDR1 is GTSNPN and CDR2 is SVGIG in the germline V gene (reference sequence). The length of the CDR3 is 11 residues. The ends lost 5 bases at V and 4 bases at J; junction bases unmatched: 1.